Sequencing of this T cell receptor (beta chain) was carried out in a study of PD-L1 blockade in urothelial cancer. About the research overall: Atezolizumab therapy began for patients in 2014, dosed at 1,200 mg intravenously every 3 weeks.

Synthetic TCR analog templates were spiked into all PCRs individually. Profiling relied on immunoSEQ multiplex PCR, and the TCRdb table lists in-frame clones only, not all of them. Of about 50,000 clones in the sample, around nine tenths were seen once. The CDR3 loop spans 13 amino acids. Per the germline V gene, CDR1 is WSHSY and CDR2 is SAAADI. V was shortened by 4 bases and J by 3 bases, with 7 bases between the two germline ends. Time point: pretreatment peripheral blood. Each patient contributed between 1 and 8 total time points of blood mononuclear cells, pretreatment and during treatment. The sample here was PBMCs, taken around atezolizumab (anti-PD-L1) treatment. This rearrangement joins TRBV10-2 to TRBJ1-5; weak D call: TRBD1 (5 bases). The clonotype was recovered from a woman aged 60-75 years with urothelial cancer. Here the CDR3 reads CASSGQNNQPQHF. The CDR3 DNA reads TGCGCCAGCAGTGGACAGAACAATCAGCCCCAGCATTTT.